What follows are 13 T cell receptor beta chains derived from one specimen sequenced in a study of T cell clonality in common variable immunodeficiency. Sequencing was performed with immunoSEQ multiplex PCR; in TCRdb, only in-frame clones are kept and a portion is missing. The sample has about 40,000 clones, none seen only once. Sequencing was carried out using peripheral blood mononuclear cells. All receptors come from a person between 18 and 75 years old in good health.

In this sample, this clone turned up a few times. Coverage ceases 3 residues before the CDR3 finishes, and the germline J gene fills in the end. The rearrangement joins TRBV19 to TRBJ2-4; tentatively, D is TRBD1 (6 bases). CDR1 and CDR2 (germline): LNHDA, SQIVND (reference sequence). This CDR3 is built from 13 residues. CDR3 DNA, as far as it was read: TGTGCCAGTAACGACAGGATCGTCTATGGT. It encodes CASNDRIVYG. The CDR3 reads in full as CASNDRIVYGQYF.

This clone was detected ten times or more. The DNA ends 3 residues before the CDR3 does, and the rest of the CDR3 is filled in from the germline J gene. J is TRBJ1-5 and V is TRBV4-1; D is perhaps TRBD1 (6 bases). Trimming took 4 bases from V and 4 from J, leaving 14 bases between them. The germline V gene has CDR1 MGHRA and CDR2 YSYEKL. The CDR3 length is 15 residues. The CDR3 reads CASSRTVGDNQPQHF. The sequenced CDR3 bases are TGCGCCAGCAGCCGGACAGTGGGGGATAATCAGCCC.

This clone has at least ten counts. Read data end 3 residues before the CDR3 end; the end is taken from the germline J gene. The chain links TRBV20-1 to TRBJ2-3; 7 bases align to TRBD2. V shed 5 bases and J 2 bases; nucleotides not matched to a gene: 7. The CDR3 is 14 amino acids. Germline V gives CDR1 DFQATT, CDR2 SNEGSKA (reference sequence). The CDR3 sequence is CSAFRGDDTDTQYF. The part of the CDR3 DNA that was read is TGCAGTGCTTTCCGGGGGGATGACACAGATACG.

This clone was found many times. The observed sequence ends 3 residues before the CDR3 terminus, with the missing tail filled in from the germline J gene. J is TRBJ2-3 and V is TRBV4-2; D is possibly TRBD2 (5 bases). The V and J ends lost 2 bases and 6 bases respectively, with 9 bases between them. The CDR3 is made up of 13 amino acids. Germline assignment: CDR1 LGHNA and CDR2 YNFKEQ. The sequenced CDR3 bases are TGTGCCAGCAGCCAACCAGCGGCGGATACG. Translation: CASSQPAADT. The whole CDR3 is CASSQPAADTQYF.

This clone came up a few times. The CDR3 end is not reached by the read, which stops 3 residues before it; the germline J gene fills it in. This chain joins TRBV7-2 and TRBJ1-1; D gene unclear. CDR3 size: 12 residues. CDR1 and CDR2 from the germline V gene are SGHTA and FQGNSA. This CDR3 reads CASSLDIPAAFF. CDR3 DNA, as far as it was read: TGTGCCAGCAGCTTAGACATCCCTGCC.

The part of the CDR3 DNA that was read is TGTGCCAGTAGTACACCACCCGGGCCC. It yields the protein CASSTPPGP. The complete CDR3 protein is CASSTPPGPQHF. V is TRBV19 and J is TRBJ1-5, with D hard to call. Read sequence stops 3 residues before the CDR3 end, and the germline J gene provides the missing end. Trimming took 4 bases from V and 9 from J, leaving 10 bases between them. CDR1 and CDR2 (germline): LNHDA, SQIVND (reference sequence). There are 12 residues in the CDR3.

About this clone itself: The read gets to within 3 residues of the CDR3 end, and the germline J gene fills in the rest. The rearrangement uses TRBV29-1 and TRBJ2-1; 7 nucleotides match TRBD1. The CDR3 runs 15 residues. With V trimmed by 7 bases and J by 7 bases, 16 bases remained unmatched. Looked up from germline, CDR1 is SQVTM and CDR2 is ANQGSEA. The CDR3 here is CSAALTGPLQNEQFF. The CDR3 DNA, read in part, is TGCAGCGCCGCGTTGACAGGGCCTCTACAAAATGAG.

This clone has at least ten counts. The missing CDR3 end, 3 residues past where the read stops, is filled in from the germline J gene. The chain links TRBV20-1 to TRBJ2-5; 11 bases align to TRBD2. V gave up 3 bases and J gave up 7 bases; unmatched junction bases: 4. The CDR3 has 13 amino acids. From germline, CDR1 is DFQATT and CDR2 SNEGSKA (reference sequence). The CDR3 loop is CSARRGTSGTQYF. The covered CDR3 bases are TGCAGTGCTAGGAGGGGGACTAGCGGGACC.

This clone has at least ten counts. From the germline J gene comes the end of the CDR3, since the read stops 3 residues before it. This rearrangement joins TRBV20-1 to TRBJ2-5; D tentatively fits TRBD1 or TRBD2 (5 bases each). Germline assignment: CDR1 DFQATT and CDR2 SNEGSKA (reference sequence). V lost 6 bases and J 5 bases, leaving 19 bases between the germline ends. CDR3 length: 14 amino acids. CDR3 amino acids: CSAGSGREQETQYF. The sequenced CDR3 bases are TGCAGTGCCGGAAGTGGCAGGGAGCAGGAGACC.

This clone was recorded at least ten times. The read ends 3 residues early relative to the CDR3; the germline J gene fills the gap. The gene calls are TRBV19 and TRBJ2-7, with a possible D match to TRBD2 (6 bases). The CDR3 is 13 residues long. Germline values: CDR1 LNHDA, CDR2 SQIVND (reference sequence). Trimming took 5 bases from V and 2 from J, leaving 10 bases between them. CDR3 bases read: TGTGCCAGTAGTTCCAGGGAGGCCTACGAG. Translating gives CASSSREAYE. Given in full, the CDR3 is CASSSREAYEQYF.

To note about this clone: The CDR3 end is not reached by the read, which stops 3 residues before it; the germline J gene fills it in. The chain is built from TRBV7-6 and TRBJ1-3; perhaps TRBD1 as D (6 bases). V lost 1 base, J lost 1 base, and 17 bases lay in between. CDR3 length equals 18 residues. Germline V gene data show CDR1 as SGHVS and CDR2 as FNYEAQ. CDR3 DNA, as far as it was read: TGTGCCAGCAGCTTAGGTGGTGTGAGGGGGAAATCTGGAAACACC. This gives the protein CASSLGGVRGKSGNT. The CDR3 as a whole reads CASSLGGVRGKSGNTIYF.

Ten or more counts support this clone. Read sequence stops 3 residues before the CDR3 end, and the germline J gene provides the missing end. The chain links TRBV7-2 to TRBJ1-2; perhaps TRBD1 as D (5 bases). The CDR3 contains 13 residues. Looked up from germline, CDR1 is SGHTA and CDR2 is FQGNSA. Trimming removed 5 bases at V and 0 bases at J, with 7 bases between. CDR3 bases read: TGTGCCAGCAGCGGGGCAGCTAACTATGGC. Translation: CASSGAANYG. The CDR3 reads in full as CASSGAANYGYTF. The full variable domain, with the rest looked up from reference TRBV7-2 and TRBJ1-2, is GAGVSQSPSNKVTEKGKDVELRCDPISGHTALYWYRQSLGQGLEFLIYFQGNSAPDKSGLPSDRFSAERTGGSVSTLTIQRTQQEDSAVYLCASSGAANYGYTFGSGTRLTVV.

On this clone: The sequence runs out 3 residues before the end of the CDR3; the remainder is reconstructed from the germline J gene. The genes are TRBV20-1 and TRBJ2-3, with D maybe TRBD2 (6 bases). CDR1 is DFQATT, CDR2 SNEGSKA, per germline (reference sequence). CDR3 length equals 11 residues. CDR3 loop: CSARGGETQYF. CDR3 DNA, as far as it was read: TGCAGTGCTAGAGGGGGGGAGACG.